The clone carrying this T cell receptor (beta chain) came up once. Participant ages covered roughly 18 to 89 years across approximately 25 US areas. The repertoire was sequenced with immunoSEQ multiplex PCR; TCRdb's copy has only in-frame clones and lacks some. The sample carries fewer than 150,000 clones, approximately 80% recorded once. Germline loops: CDR1 SGHNT, CDR2 YYREEE (reference sequence). The CDR3 is 12 amino acids. Trimming stripped 6 bases from V and 4 bases from J, with 11 bases between. The source of the sample is a study of blood T cell repertoires in COVID-19. Study information: Recovered status applied to Cohort 3 donors who had two consecutive negative PCRs. It also applied to those with clearance or with symptom resolution. Acute and convalescent COVID-19 specimens originated in the United States, Italy and Spain.

The sequencing input was PBMCs or T cells enriched from blood (not recorded which). This sequence was found in a man between 45 and 60 years old in a cohort exposed to, infected with or recovered from COVID-19 (not recorded which). The chain couples TRBV5-4 to TRBJ2-7; D is possibly TRBD1 (6 bases). CDR3 loop: CASNLQGYEQYF. The DNA of the CDR3 is TGTGCCAGCAATCTACAGGGTTACGAGCAGTACTTC.